This T cell receptor (beta chain) came from a study of cytomegalovirus exposure and HLA in healthy donors. Study-level findings and limits: Reported findings show TCR beta sequences accurately forecast HLA-A and HLA-B alleles in most subjects. The study labeled fewer than 200 TCR beta chains cytomegalovirus-associated.

Details on this clone: What it recognizes is unknown.

Donors were ostensibly healthy at sampling, although undocumented immune exposures were probable. The PCR employed 60 Vbeta primers together with 13 Jbeta primers. TCRdb's copy holds only in-frame clones and misses some; the assay was immunoSEQ multiplex PCR. This sample's clone table lists about 88,000 clones. This CDR3 is 14 amino acids long. The J segment lost 5 bases and the V segment lost 0 bases, leaving 4 bases of the junction unmatched. Germline V gives CDR1 SQVTM, CDR2 ANQGSEA. The clonotype was recovered from a girl between 10 and 17 years old in good health and CMV-seropositive. The chain is built from TRBV29-1 and TRBJ2-5, with 9 bases aligning to TRBD1. Sequences were obtained from PBMCs. The CDR3 nucleotides are TGCAGCGTTGAAGATACAGGGGGCCAGGAGACCCAGTACTTC. Translating gives CSVEDTGGQETQYF.